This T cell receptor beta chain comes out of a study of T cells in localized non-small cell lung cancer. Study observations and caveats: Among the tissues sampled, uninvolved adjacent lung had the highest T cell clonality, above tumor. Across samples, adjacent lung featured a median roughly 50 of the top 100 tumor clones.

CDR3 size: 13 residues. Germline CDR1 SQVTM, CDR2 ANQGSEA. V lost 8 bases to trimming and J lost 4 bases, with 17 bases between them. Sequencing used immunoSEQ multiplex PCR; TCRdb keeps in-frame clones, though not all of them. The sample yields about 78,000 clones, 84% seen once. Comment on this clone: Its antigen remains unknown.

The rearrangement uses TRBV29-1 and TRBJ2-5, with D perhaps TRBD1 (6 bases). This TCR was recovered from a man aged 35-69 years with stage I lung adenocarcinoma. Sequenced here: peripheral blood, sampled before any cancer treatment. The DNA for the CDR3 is TGCAGCCTAGGGGGAACTAAGCTAGAGACCCAGTACTTC. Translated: CSLGGTKLETQYF.